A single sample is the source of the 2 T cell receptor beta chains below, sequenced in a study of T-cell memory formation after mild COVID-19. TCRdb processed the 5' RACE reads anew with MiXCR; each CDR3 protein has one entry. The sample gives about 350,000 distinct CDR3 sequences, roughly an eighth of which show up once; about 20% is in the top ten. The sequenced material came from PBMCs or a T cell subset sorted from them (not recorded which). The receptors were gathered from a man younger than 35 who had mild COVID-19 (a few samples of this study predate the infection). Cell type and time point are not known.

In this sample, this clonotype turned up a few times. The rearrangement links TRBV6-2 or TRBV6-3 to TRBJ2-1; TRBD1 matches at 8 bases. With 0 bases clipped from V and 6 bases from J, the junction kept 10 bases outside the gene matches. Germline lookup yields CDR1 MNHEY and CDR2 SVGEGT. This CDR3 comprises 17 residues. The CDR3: CASSYSKVQGVPNEQFF. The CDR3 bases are TGTGCCAGCAGTTACTCGAAGGTACAGGGGGTACCCAATGAGCAGTTCTTC.

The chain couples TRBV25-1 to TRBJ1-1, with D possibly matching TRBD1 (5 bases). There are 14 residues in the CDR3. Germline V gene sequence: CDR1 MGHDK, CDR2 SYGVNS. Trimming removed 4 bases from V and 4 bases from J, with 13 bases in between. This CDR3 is CASSGEGLATEAFF. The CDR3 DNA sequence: TGTGCCAGCAGTGGAGAGGGGTTGGCCACTGAAGCTTTCTTT.